What follows are 13 T cell receptor beta chains derived from one specimen sequenced in a study of PD-1 blockade in classical Hodgkin lymphoma. Regarding time point: newly diagnosed, previously untreated cHL patient sample. Magnetic negative selection served to purify CD4+ T cells out of PBMCs that had been thawed. TCRdb's copy holds only in-frame clones and misses some; the assay was immunoSEQ multiplex PCR. Of 22,000 or so clones detected, roughly 89% appear once; the ten largest clones hold 0.25%. Sequencing used CD4+ T cells from blood. The receptors originated from a human donor with classical Hodgkin lymphoma.

This rearrangement joins TRBV5-4 to TRBJ1-2; no reliable D call. V dropped 3 bases and J dropped 8 bases, with 14 bases sitting between them. The V gene's germline CDR1 is SGHNT and CDR2 YYREEE (reference sequence). CDR3 length: 13 residues. CDR3 nucleotide sequence: TGTGCCAGCAGCTCACCCTCAACGGGGGGCTACACCTTC. It specifies CASSSPSTGGYTF.

V is TRBV5-1 and J is TRBJ2-3; 8 bases are a match to TRBD1. Germline V lookup: CDR1 SGHRS, CDR2 YFSETQ. J lost 2 bases, V lost 9 bases, and 14 bases had no gene match. The CDR3 extends over 16 amino acids. CDR3 sequence (DNA): TGCGCCACCGCAGGGGGCCCAGGGGGGCCCACAGATACGCAGTATTTT. This encodes CATAGGPGGPTDTQYF.

This clone turned up a few times. This rearrangement joins TRBV7-6 to TRBJ2-2; D possibly matches TRBD1 or TRBD2 (5 bases each). Germline V CDR1 and CDR2: SGHVS, FNYEAQ. This CDR3 is 15 amino acids long. V dropped 5 bases and J dropped 5 bases, with 15 bases sitting between them. The CDR3 loop is CASSPGLRVTGELFF. The CDR3 DNA sequence: TGTGCCAGCAGCCCAGGGCTGAGGGTGACCGGGGAGCTGTTTTTT.

V usage is TRBV7-2 and J usage is TRBJ2-1; 9 nucleotides align to TRBD1. With 4 bases clipped from V and 6 bases from J, the junction kept 1 base outside the gene matches. Germline V CDR1 and CDR2: SGHTA, FQGNSA. This CDR3 comprises 13 residues. The CDR3 loop reads CASSSDRGNEQFF. DNA of the CDR3: TGTGCCAGCAGCTCGGACAGGGGCAATGAGCAGTTCTTC.

The rearrangement joins TRBV9 to TRBJ2-1; tentative D call: TRBD2 (6 bases). Germline CDR1 SGDLS, CDR2 YYNGEE. V was cut by 0 bases and J by 2 bases, with 18 bases left in between. This CDR3 has 18 residues. CDR3 residues: CASSVVPRAGNAYNEQFF. CDR3 coding DNA: TGTGCCAGCAGCGTAGTACCGCGGGCGGGAAACGCCTACAATGAGCAGTTCTTC. The full variable domain, in which reference TRBV9 and TRBJ2-1 provide the parts outside the CDR3, is DSGVTQTPKHLITATGQRVTLRCSPRSGDLSVYWYQQSLDQGLQFLIQYYNGEERAKGNILERFSAQQFPDLHSELNLSSLELGDSALYFCASSVVPRAGNAYNEQFFGPGTRLTVL.

This chain links TRBV5-1 with TRBJ2-5; D unclear. This CDR3 comprises 14 residues. With 0 bases removed from V and 5 bases from J, the gap between germline ends came to 11 bases. CDR1 is SGHRS, CDR2 YFSETQ, per germline. The CDR3 nucleotides read TGCGCCAGCAGCTTGGAAAGCCTCCTGGAGACCCAGTACTTC. Amino acids: CASSLESLLETQYF.

For the CDR3, the DNA is TGTGCCAGCAGCTTAGCGAGGCAGGGCGGAGAGACCCAGTACTTC. Its translation: CASSLARQGGETQYF. The chain uses TRBV7-2 and TRBJ2-5; perhaps TRBD1 as D (5 bases). Germline CDR1 reads SGHTA; CDR2 reads FQGNSA. The CDR3 is 15 residues long. The germline V and J ends were trimmed by 0 bases and 4 bases, with 12 bases remaining between them.

The genes are TRBV19 and TRBJ1-3, with a tentative D call TRBD1 (6 bases). Germline lookup yields CDR1 LNHDA and CDR2 SQIVND (reference sequence). Trimming took off 5 bases at V and 0 bases at J, with 11 bases between the two ends. The CDR3 totals 15 residues. The CDR3 nucleotides are TGTGCCAGTAGTCTACAGGGATTCTCTGGAAACACCATATATTTT. Translation gives CASSLQGFSGNTIYF. Using reference TRBV19 and TRBJ1-3 for the parts outside the CDR3, the full variable domain is DGGITQSPKYLFRKEGQNVTLSCEQNLNHDAMYWYRQDPGQGLRLIYYSQIVNDFQKGDIAEGYSVSREKKESFPLTVTSAQKNPTAFYLCASSLQGFSGNTIYFGEGSWLTVV.

The chain is built from TRBV19 and TRBJ1-5; D may be TRBD1 (6 bases). The length of the CDR3 is 15 residues. Germline CDR1 reads LNHDA; CDR2 reads SQIVND (reference sequence). Trimming left V 3 bases short and J 3 bases short, with 12 bases between. The CDR3: CASSIGRGPNQPQHF. Written as DNA, the CDR3 is TGTGCCAGTAGTATCGGTCGGGGGCCCAATCAGCCCCAGCATTTT.

V and J are TRBV5-6 and TRBJ1-2; 7 bases are shared with TRBD1. V shed 3 bases and J 4 bases; nucleotides not matched to a gene: 18. CDR1 is SGHDT, CDR2 YYEEEE, per germline. This CDR3 contains 18 residues. The CDR3 here is CASSSTNLGTESTYGYTF. The DNA of the CDR3 is TGTGCCAGCAGCTCTACCAACTTGGGGACAGAATCCACCTATGGCTACACCTTC.

Here the CDR3 DNA reads TGTGCCAGCAGTGGACAGGGCCGGACTGAAGCTTTCTTT. It codes for CASSGQGRTEAFF. The chain employs TRBV28 and TRBJ1-1; TRBD1 agrees at 8 bases. The V segment lost 5 bases and the J segment 5 bases; nucleotides outside the gene matches: 4. The germline V gene has CDR1 MDHEN and CDR2 SYDVKM. CDR3 length: 13 residues.

The chain links TRBV4-3 to TRBJ1-2; D unclear. Germline loops: CDR1 LGHNA, CDR2 YSLEER. V lost 4 bases and J lost 4, with 16 bases in between. The CDR3 has 15 residues. The CDR3 bases are TGCGCCAGCAGCCGAACTTTGGGCGTCCCCTATGGCTACACCTTC. The encoded protein is CASSRTLGVPYGYTF.

The rearrangement joins TRBV7-9 to TRBJ2-6, with D tentatively TRBD2 (5 bases). The CDR3 sequence is 15 residues long. Germline CDR1 SEHNR, CDR2 FQNEAQ (reference sequence). Between the trimmed V and J ends, which lost 6 bases and 2 bases, there was a span of 11 bases. This chain's CDR3 is CASRPPGAGANVLTF. Written as DNA, the CDR3 is TGTGCCAGCAGACCCCCCGGGGCTGGGGCCAACGTCCTGACTTTC. The full variable domain, completed using reference TRBV7-9 and TRBJ2-6, is DTGVSQNPRHKITKRGQNVTFRCDPISEHNRLYWYRQTLGQGPEFLTYFQNEAQLEKSRLLSDRFSAERPKGSFSTLEIQRTEQGDSAMYLCASRPPGAGANVLTFGAGSRLTVL.